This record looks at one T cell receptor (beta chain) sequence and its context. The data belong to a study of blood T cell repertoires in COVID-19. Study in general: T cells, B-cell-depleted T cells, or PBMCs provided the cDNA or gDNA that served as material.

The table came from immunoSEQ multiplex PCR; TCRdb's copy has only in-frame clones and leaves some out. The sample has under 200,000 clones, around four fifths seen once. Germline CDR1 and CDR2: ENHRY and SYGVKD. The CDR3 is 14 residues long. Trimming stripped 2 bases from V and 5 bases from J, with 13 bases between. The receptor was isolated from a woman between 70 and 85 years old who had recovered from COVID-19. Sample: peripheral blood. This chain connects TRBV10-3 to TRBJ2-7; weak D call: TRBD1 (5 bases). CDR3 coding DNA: TGTGCCATCAGTGAGGGGCAGGGATTCCACGAGCAGTACTTC. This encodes CAISEGQGFHEQYF.